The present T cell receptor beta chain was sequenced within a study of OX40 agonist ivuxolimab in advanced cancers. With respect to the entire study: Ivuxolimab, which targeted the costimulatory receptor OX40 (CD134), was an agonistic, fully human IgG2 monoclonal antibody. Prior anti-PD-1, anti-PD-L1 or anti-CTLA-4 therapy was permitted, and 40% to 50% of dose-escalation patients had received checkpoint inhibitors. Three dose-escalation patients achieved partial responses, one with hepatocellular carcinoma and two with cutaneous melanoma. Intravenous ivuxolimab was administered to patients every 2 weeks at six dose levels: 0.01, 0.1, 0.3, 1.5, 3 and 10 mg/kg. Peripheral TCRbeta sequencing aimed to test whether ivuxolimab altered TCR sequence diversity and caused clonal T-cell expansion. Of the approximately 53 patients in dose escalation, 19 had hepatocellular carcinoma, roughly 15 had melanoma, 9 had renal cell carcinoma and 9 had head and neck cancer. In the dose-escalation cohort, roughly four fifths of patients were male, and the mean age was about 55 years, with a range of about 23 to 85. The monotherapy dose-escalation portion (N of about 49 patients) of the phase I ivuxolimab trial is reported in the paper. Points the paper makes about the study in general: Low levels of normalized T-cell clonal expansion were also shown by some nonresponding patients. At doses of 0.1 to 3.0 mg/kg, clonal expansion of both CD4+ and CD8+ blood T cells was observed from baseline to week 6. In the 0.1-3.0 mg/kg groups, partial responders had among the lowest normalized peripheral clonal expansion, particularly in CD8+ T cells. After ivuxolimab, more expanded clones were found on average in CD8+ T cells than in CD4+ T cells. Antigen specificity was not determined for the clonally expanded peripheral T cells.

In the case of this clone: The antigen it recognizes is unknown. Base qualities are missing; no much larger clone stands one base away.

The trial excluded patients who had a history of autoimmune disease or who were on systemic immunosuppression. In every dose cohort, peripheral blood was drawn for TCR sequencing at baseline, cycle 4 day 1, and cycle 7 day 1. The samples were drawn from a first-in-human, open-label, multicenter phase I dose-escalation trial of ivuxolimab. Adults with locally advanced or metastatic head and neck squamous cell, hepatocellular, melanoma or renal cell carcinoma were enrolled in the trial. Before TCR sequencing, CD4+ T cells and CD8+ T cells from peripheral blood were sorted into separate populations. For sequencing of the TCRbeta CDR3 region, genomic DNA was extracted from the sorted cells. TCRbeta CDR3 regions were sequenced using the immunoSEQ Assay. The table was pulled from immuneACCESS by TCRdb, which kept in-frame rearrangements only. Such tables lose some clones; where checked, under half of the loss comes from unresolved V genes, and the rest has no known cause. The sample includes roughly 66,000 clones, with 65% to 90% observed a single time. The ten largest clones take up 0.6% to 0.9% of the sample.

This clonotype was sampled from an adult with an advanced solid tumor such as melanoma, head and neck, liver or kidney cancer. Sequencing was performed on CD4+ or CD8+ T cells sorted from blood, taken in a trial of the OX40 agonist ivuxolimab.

The CDR3 region reads CASSPPTGASYNEQFF. In nucleotides, the sequence is TGCGCCAGCAGCCCTCCTACAGGAGCCTCCTACAATGAGCAGTTCTTC. Here the chain combines TRBV10-2 and TRBJ2-1, and perhaps TRBD1 as D gene, on 5 matching bases. V and J are truncated by 6 bases and 0 bases respectively, leaving an intervening sequence of 15 bases. Including cysteine and phenylalanine, the CDR3 has 16 amino acids. Just the 48-base CDR3 DNA is kept, in frame starting at base 1. From a lookup of the germline V gene, CDR1 and CDR2 are WSHSY and SAAADI.